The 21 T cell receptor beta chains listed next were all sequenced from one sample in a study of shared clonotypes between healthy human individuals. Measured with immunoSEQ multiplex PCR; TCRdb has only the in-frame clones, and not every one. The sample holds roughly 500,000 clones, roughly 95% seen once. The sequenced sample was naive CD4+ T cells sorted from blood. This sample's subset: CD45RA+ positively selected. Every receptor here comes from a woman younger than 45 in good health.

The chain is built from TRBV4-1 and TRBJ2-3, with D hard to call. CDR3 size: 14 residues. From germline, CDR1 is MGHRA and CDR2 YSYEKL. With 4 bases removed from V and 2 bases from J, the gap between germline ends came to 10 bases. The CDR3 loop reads CASSPHGNTDTQYF. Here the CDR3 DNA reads TGCGCCAGCAGCCCGCATGGGAACACAGATACGCAGTATTTT.

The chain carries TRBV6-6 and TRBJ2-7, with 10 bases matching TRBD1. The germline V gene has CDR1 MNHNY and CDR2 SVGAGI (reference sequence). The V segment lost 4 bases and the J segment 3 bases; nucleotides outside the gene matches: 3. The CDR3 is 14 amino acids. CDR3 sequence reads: CASSFGQGVYEQYF. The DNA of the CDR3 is TGTGCCAGCAGTTTCGGACAGGGGGTCTACGAGCAGTACTTC.

The CDR3 coding sequence is TGTGCCAGCAGCAAAGGGGGGGGGCTACCTAATCAGCCCCAGCATTTT. Its translation is CASSKGGGLPNQPQHF. V gene TRBV21-1 combines with J gene TRBJ1-5. TRBV21-1 is a listed pseudogene. This CDR3 comprises 16 residues.

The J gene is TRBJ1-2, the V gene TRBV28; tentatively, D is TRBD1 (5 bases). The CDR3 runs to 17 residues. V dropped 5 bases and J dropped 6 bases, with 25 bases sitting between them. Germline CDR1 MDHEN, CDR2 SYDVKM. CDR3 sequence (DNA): TGTGCCAGCAGTCCCTCGTCGACCGGGACCAGGGTCAATGGCTACACCTTC. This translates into CASSPSSTGTRVNGYTF.

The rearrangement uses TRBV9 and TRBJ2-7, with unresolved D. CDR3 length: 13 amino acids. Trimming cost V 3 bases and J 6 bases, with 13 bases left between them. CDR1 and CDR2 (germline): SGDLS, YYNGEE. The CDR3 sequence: CASSDASLLEQYF. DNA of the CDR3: TGTGCCAGCAGCGACGCCTCCCTCCTCGAGCAGTACTTC.

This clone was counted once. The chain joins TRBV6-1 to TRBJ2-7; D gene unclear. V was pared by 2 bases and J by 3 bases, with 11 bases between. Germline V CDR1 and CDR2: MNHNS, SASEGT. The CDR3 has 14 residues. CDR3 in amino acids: CASSEIKASYEQYF. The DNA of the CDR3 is TGTGCCAGCAGTGAAATTAAAGCGAGCTACGAGCAGTACTTC.

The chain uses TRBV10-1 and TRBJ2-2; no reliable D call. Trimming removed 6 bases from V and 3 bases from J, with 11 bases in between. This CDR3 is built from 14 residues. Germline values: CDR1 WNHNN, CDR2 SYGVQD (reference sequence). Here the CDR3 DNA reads TGCGCCAGCAGGGCAGTACAGTACACCGGGGAGCTGTTTTTT. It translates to CASRAVQYTGELFF.

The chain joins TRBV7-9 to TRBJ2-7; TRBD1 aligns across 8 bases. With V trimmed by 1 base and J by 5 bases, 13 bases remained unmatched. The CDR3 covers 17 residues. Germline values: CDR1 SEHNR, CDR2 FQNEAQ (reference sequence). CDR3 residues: CASSLGLGWTGLHEQYF. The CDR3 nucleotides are TGTGCCAGCAGCTTAGGCCTCGGATGGACAGGGCTCCACGAGCAGTACTTC.

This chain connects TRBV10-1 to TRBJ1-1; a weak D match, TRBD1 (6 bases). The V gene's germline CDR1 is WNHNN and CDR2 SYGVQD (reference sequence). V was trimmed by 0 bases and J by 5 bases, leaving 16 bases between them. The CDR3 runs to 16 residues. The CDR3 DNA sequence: TGCGCCAGCAGTGAGTCGTTGGGAGGGGGGCTAACTGAAGCTTTCTTT. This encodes CASSESLGGGLTEAFF.

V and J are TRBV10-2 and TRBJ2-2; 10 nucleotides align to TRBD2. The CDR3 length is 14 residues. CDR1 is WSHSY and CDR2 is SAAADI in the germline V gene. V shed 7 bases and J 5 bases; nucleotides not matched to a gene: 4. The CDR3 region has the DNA TGCGCCAGCACGGGACTAGCGTTGACCGGGGAGCTGTTTTTT. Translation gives CASTGLALTGELFF.

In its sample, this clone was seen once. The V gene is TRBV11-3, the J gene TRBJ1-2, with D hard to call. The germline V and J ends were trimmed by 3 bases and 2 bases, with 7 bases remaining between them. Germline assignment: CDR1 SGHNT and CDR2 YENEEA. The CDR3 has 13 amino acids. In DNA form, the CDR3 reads TGTGCCAGCAGCTTGGAGACGAACTATGGCTACACCTTC. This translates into CASSLETNYGYTF.

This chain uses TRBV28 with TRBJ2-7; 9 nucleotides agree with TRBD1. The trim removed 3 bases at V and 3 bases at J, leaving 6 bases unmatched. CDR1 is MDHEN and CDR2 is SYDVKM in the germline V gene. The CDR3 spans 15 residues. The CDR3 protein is CASSLPGQGNYEQYF. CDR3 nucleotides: TGTGCCAGCAGTTTGCCGGGACAGGGTAACTACGAGCAGTACTTC.

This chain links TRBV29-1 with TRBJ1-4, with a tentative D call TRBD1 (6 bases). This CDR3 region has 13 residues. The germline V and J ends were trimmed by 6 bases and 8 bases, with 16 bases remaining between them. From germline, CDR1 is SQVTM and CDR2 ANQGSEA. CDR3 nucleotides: TGCAGCGTGTTCAAGGGGGGTGGGGAAAAACTGTTTTTT. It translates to CSVFKGGGEKLFF.

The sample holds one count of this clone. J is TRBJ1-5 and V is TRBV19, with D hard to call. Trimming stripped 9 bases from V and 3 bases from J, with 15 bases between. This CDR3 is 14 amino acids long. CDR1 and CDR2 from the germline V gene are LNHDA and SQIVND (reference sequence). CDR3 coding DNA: TGTGCCAGCCTCCCGGGTCGCGACAATCAGCCCCAGCATTTT. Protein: CASLPGRDNQPQHF.

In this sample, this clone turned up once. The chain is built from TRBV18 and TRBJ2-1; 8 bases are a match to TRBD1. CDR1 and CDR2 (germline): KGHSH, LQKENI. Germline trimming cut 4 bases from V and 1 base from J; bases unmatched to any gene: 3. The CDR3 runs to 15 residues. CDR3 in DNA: TGTGCCAGCTCACGTGGACAGGGTTCCTACAATGAGCAGTTCTTC. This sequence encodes CASSRGQGSYNEQFF.

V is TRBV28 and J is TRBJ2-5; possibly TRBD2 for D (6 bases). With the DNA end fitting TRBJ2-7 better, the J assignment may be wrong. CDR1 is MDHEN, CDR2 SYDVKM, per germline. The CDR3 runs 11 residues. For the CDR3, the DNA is TGTGCCAGCGGGACTGGGCTCGAGCAGTACTTC. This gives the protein CASGTGLEQYF.

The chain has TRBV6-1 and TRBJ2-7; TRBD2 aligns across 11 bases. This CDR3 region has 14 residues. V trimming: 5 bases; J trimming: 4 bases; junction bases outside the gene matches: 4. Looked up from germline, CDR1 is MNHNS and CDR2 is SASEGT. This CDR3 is CASSPGTSGYEQYF. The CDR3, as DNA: TGTGCCAGCAGTCCCGGGACTAGCGGTTACGAGCAGTACTTC.

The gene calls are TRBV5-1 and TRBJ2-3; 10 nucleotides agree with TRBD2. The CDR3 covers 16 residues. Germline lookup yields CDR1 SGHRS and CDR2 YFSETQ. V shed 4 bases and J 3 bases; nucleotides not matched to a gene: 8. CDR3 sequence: CASSRGASGGTDTQYF. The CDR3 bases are TGCGCCAGCAGCAGAGGGGCTAGCGGGGGAACAGATACGCAGTATTTT.

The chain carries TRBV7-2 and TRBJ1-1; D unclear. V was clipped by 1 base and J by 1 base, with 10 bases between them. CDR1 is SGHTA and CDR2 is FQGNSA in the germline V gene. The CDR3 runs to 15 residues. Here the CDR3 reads CASSLVPGGNTEAFF. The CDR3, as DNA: TGTGCCAGCAGCTTAGTTCCGGGAGGGAACACTGAAGCTTTCTTT.

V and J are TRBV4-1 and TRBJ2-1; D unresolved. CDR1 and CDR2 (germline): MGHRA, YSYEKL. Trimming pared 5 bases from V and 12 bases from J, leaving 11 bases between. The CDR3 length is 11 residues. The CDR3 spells CASSSFRVQFF. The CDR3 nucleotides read TGCGCCAGCAGCTCCTTTCGGGTGCAGTTCTTC.

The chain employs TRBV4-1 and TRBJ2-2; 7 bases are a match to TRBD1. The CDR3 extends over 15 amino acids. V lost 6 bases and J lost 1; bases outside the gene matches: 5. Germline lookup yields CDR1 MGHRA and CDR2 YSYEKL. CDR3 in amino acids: CASRQGQLNTGELFF. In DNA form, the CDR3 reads TGCGCCAGCAGGCAGGGACAGTTGAACACCGGGGAGCTGTTTTTT.